Listed here are 26 T cell receptor beta chains from one sample, sequenced in a study of shared clonotypes between healthy human individuals. TCRdb's copy holds only in-frame clones and misses some; the assay was immunoSEQ multiplex PCR. The sample includes over a million clones, around 74% seen only once; the top ten take 1.4% to 1.5%. Sequenced material: memory CD4+ T cells sorted from blood. This sample's subset: CD45RA-negative fraction. The receptor set was obtained from a young man in good health.

This sequence joins TRBV18 and TRBJ1-2; TRBD1 matches at 8 bases. Trimming took 5 bases from V and 4 from J; bases not matched to a gene: 3. Germline CDR1 reads KGHSH; CDR2 reads LQKENI. The CDR3 loop spans 13 amino acids. CDR3 protein: CASSSTGVYGYTF. DNA for the CDR3: TGTGCCAGCTCATCGACAGGGGTCTATGGCTACACCTTC.

This sequence joins TRBV11-2 and TRBJ1-6; D possibly corresponds to TRBD1 (6 bases). The V gene lost 5 bases and the J gene lost 4 bases, with 9 bases spanning the gap. The CDR3 spans 14 residues. Germline V CDR1 and CDR2: SGHAT, FQNNGV. In nucleotides, the CDR3 is TGTGCCAGCAGCCCACAGGGTTATAATTCACCCCTCCACTTT. Translating gives CASSPQGYNSPLHF. Complete variable domain (other parts from reference TRBV11-2 and TRBJ1-6): EAGVAQSPRYKIIEKRQSVAFWCNPISGHATLYWYQQILGQGPKLLIQFQNNGVVDDSQLPKDRFSAERLKGVDSTLKIQPAKLEDSAVYLCASSPQGYNSPLHFGNGTRLTVT.

This chain connects TRBV7-9 to TRBJ1-5, with D unclear. The germline gives CDR1 SEHNR, CDR2 FQNEAQ (reference sequence). The CDR3 length is 14 residues. Trimming shortened V by 5 bases and J by 9 bases, and 17 bases separated the two germline ends. The CDR3 is CASSEDLPGWPQHF. In nucleotides, the CDR3 is TGTGCCAGCAGCGAGGACTTACCAGGATGGCCCCAGCATTTT.

The rearrangement links TRBV29-1 to TRBJ1-4; D unclear. Trimming stripped 3 bases from V and 6 bases from J, with 5 bases between. CDR3 length: 11 residues. The germline V gene has CDR1 SQVTM and CDR2 ANQGSEA. The CDR3: CSVETHEKLFF. The CDR3 DNA sequence: TGCAGCGTTGAGACCCATGAAAAACTGTTTTTT.

J is TRBJ1-5 and V is TRBV5-6; the match to TRBD1 covers 11 bases. Germline CDR1 and CDR2: SGHDT and YYEEEE. V shed 3 bases, J shed 7 bases, and the junction held 12 bases outside the gene matches. The CDR3 has 17 residues. This CDR3 is CASSYSGTGGRGQPQHF. CDR3 bases: TGTGCCAGCAGCTACTCCGGGACAGGGGGAAGGGGGCAGCCCCAGCATTTT.

V gene TRBV11-2 combines with J gene TRBJ2-7; no definite D call. CDR1 and CDR2 from the germline V gene are SGHAT and FQNNGV. Trimming shortened V by 0 bases and J by 6 bases, and 9 bases separated the two germline ends. The CDR3 totals 13 residues. For the CDR3, the DNA is TGTGCCAGCAGCTTAGAAGACTGGTCCGAGCAGTACTTC. Its protein product is CASSLEDWSEQYF. Full variable domain (missing parts from reference TRBV11-2 and TRBJ2-7): EAGVAQSPRYKIIEKRQSVAFWCNPISGHATLYWYQQILGQGPKLLIQFQNNGVVDDSQLPKDRFSAERLKGVDSTLKIQPAKLEDSAVYLCASSLEDWSEQYFGPGTRLTVT.

CDR3: CASSLLGGADEKLFF. CDR3 in DNA: TGTGCCAGCAGTTTACTAGGGGGCGCAGATGAAAAACTGTTTTTT. The V gene is TRBV28, the J gene TRBJ1-4; 7 nucleotides align to TRBD1. Germline-derived CDR1 and CDR2 are MDHEN and SYDVKM. This CDR3 comprises 15 residues. V shed 2 bases and J 6 bases; nucleotides not matched to a gene: 6.

The chain uses TRBV6-5 and TRBJ2-5; a possible D gene is TRBD2 (6 bases). The CDR3 is 14 residues long. V shed 2 bases and J shed 4 bases, with 11 bases lying between them. Germline loops: CDR1 MNHEY, CDR2 SVGAGI. CDR3 DNA sequence: TGTGCCAGCAGTTACGCGGGGCAGCTAGAGACCCAGTACTTC. As protein: CASSYAGQLETQYF.

The chain links TRBV30 to TRBJ2-7; D is undetermined. The V gene lost 0 bases and the J gene lost 2 bases, with 14 bases spanning the gap. Per germline, CDR1 GTSNPN and CDR2 SVGIG (reference sequence). CDR3 length: 15 residues. CDR3 amino acids: CAWSVHIVAPYEQYF. The CDR3 coding sequence is TGTGCCTGGAGTGTACATATAGTGGCCCCCTACGAGCAGTACTTC. Looking up the rest from reference TRBV30 and TRBJ2-7 gives the full variable domain: SQTIHQWPATLVQPVGSPLSLECTVEGTSNPNLYWYRQAAGRGLQLLFYSVGIGQISSEVPQNLSASRPQDRQFILSSKKLLLSDSGFYLCAWSVHIVAPYEQYFGPGTRLTVT.

The chain is built from TRBV4-2 and TRBJ2-5; TRBD1 matches at 11 bases. The end of the DNA aligns better with TRBJ2-7, so the J call may be wrong. The CDR3 runs 17 residues. Looked up from germline, CDR1 is LGHNA and CDR2 is YNFKEQ. CDR3 in amino acids: CASSQDFIGQGAYEQYF. CDR3 DNA: TGTGCCAGCAGCCAAGATTTCATTGGACAGGGGGCTTACGAGCAGTACTTC.

This rearrangement joins TRBV7-2 to TRBJ2-5, with D perhaps given as TRBD1 or TRBD2 (5 bases each). Trimming took 1 base from V and 6 from J, leaving 15 bases between them. The germline V gene encodes CDR1 SGHTA and CDR2 FQGNSA. CDR3 length equals 15 residues. As DNA, the CDR3 is TGTGCCAGCAGCTTAGTGGCGGCTGGGGGTCAGACCCAGTACTTC. Translated: CASSLVAAGGQTQYF.

The chain recombines TRBV4-2 with TRBJ1-3, with D perhaps matching TRBD1 (6 bases). V was cut by 0 bases and J by 0 bases, with 12 bases left in between. Germline CDR1 reads LGHNA; CDR2 reads YNFKEQ. The CDR3 has 17 amino acids. The CDR3 is CASSQEGGEGSGNTIYF. CDR3 in DNA: TGTGCCAGCAGCCAAGAAGGGGGAGAAGGCTCTGGAAACACCATATATTTT.

This clone has just a few counts. V is TRBV7-2 and J is TRBJ2-7, with TRBD2 identical over 8 bases. CDR3 length equals 15 residues. V shed 3 bases, J shed 4 bases, and the junction held 8 bases outside the gene matches. CDR1 SGHTA and CDR2 FQGNSA come from the germline V gene. This CDR3 is CASSFPRGGSYEQYF. DNA of the CDR3: TGTGCCAGCAGCTTCCCCCGGGGGGGGTCTTACGAGCAGTACTTC.

In its sample, this clone was seen once. The chain uses TRBV5-1 and TRBJ2-7, with D possibly being TRBD1 (5 bases). The V gene's germline CDR1 is SGHRS and CDR2 YFSETQ. This CDR3 contains 13 residues. Trimming removed 3 bases at V and 4 bases at J, with 11 bases between. In nucleotides, the CDR3 is TGCGCCAGCAGCTCGGACATGAAGTACGAGCAGTACTTC. Translating it yields CASSSDMKYEQYF.

This clone showed up just a few times. The chain links TRBV27 to TRBJ1-2; D may be TRBD1 (5 bases). Germline CDR1 is MNHEY and CDR2 is SMNVEV (reference sequence). The CDR3 has 15 residues. Trimming stripped 5 bases from V and 0 bases from J, with 13 bases between. CDR3 nucleotide sequence: TGTGCCAGCAGTCCCCTAGGAGGGGCTAACTATGGCTACACCTTC. This gives the protein CASSPLGGANYGYTF.

This clone has only one observation. This rearrangement joins TRBV18 to TRBJ1-3; the match to TRBD1 covers 9 bases. V gave up 2 bases and J gave up 0 bases; unmatched junction bases: 2. The V gene's germline CDR1 is KGHSH and CDR2 LQKENI. The CDR3 runs 16 residues. The CDR3 coding sequence is TGTGCCAGCTCACCAGTGGGACAGGGCTCTGGAAACACCATATATTTT. Its translation is CASSPVGQGSGNTIYF.

Comment on this clone: One end of the junction varies from germline; a read error may be responsible. The chain links TRBV7-7 to TRBJ1-5; D is possibly TRBD1 (5 bases). The CDR3 spans 14 residues. Per germline, CDR1 SSHAT and CDR2 FNYEAQ (reference sequence). This chain's CDR3 is CASTSVGRNQPQHF. CDR3 coding DNA: TGTGCTAGCACTTCCGTGGGGCGAAATCAGCCCCAGCATTTT.

The DNA of the CDR3 is TGTGCCAGCAGGGACGGACGAGTCCCCGATGAAAAACTGTTTTTT. The encoded protein is CASRDGRVPDEKLFF. The chain combines TRBV6-1 with TRBJ1-4; unclear D gene. Trimming shortened V by 6 bases and J by 6 bases, and 17 bases separated the two germline ends. The CDR3 loop spans 15 amino acids. Germline loops: CDR1 MNHNS, CDR2 SASEGT.

V usage is TRBV5-4 and J usage is TRBJ2-3; TRBD2 matches at 9 bases. CDR3 length equals 15 residues. Trimming cost V 4 bases and J 4 bases; bases outside gene matches: 7. Germline CDR1 SGHNT, CDR2 YYREEE (reference sequence). The DNA of the CDR3 is TGTGCCAGCAGCCCCCGGGCGGGGGGGGCAGATACGCAGTATTTT. It codes for CASSPRAGGADTQYF.

CDR3 sequence (DNA): TGTGCCAGCAGCTTGTCGCTAGCGACAGATACGCAGTATTTT. Translation: CASSLSLATDTQYF. This chain links TRBV5-4 with TRBJ2-3, with a tentative D call TRBD2 (6 bases). The CDR3 length is 14 residues. Between the trimmed V and J ends, which lost 1 base and 3 bases, there was a span of 9 bases. The germline gives CDR1 SGHNT, CDR2 YYREEE (reference sequence).

V and J are TRBV28 and TRBJ1-1; D is unclear. Trimming shortened V by 5 bases and J by 11 bases, and 18 bases separated the two germline ends. CDR3 size: 13 residues. CDR1 and CDR2 (germline): MDHEN, SYDVKM. The DNA of the CDR3 is TGTGCCAGCAGTACGACTATTCCCCCATGGGCTTTCTTT. Translation: CASSTTIPPWAFF. Using reference TRBV28 and TRBJ1-1 for the parts outside the CDR3, the full variable domain is DVKVTQSSRYLVKRTGEKVFLECVQDMDHENMFWYRQDPGLGLRLIYFSYDVKMKEKGDIPEGYSVSREKKERFSLILESASTNQTSMYLCASSTTIPPWAFFGQGTRLTVV.

This chain uses TRBV5-6 with TRBJ2-4, with unresolved D. The germline CDR1 and CDR2 sequences are SGHDT and YYEEEE. Trimming cost V 1 base and J 0 bases, with 8 bases left between them. The CDR3 has 15 amino acids. The CDR3 protein is CASSLNGLAKNIQYF. CDR3 nucleotide sequence: TGTGCCAGCAGCTTGAATGGGTTAGCCAAAAACATTCAGTACTTC.

This chain joins TRBV27 and TRBJ1-1; 7 positions agree with TRBD1. J was trimmed by 7 bases and V by 3 bases; bases with no gene match: 8. There are 14 residues in the CDR3. Germline V gene lookup returns CDR1 MNHEY and CDR2 SMNVEV (reference sequence). In DNA, the CDR3 is TGTGCCAGCAGTTTTCAGGGGGTGGTGAGTGAAGCTTTCTTT. Amino acids: CASSFQGVVSEAFF.

Worth noting for this clone: With a far larger clone one base away, a read error is the likely cause. Different DNA sequences within this sample yield the same CDR3. The V call is TRBV4-3, the J call TRBJ2-7; perhaps TRBD2 as D (5 bases). The CDR3 runs to 15 residues. V was cut by 0 bases and J by 2 bases, with 11 bases left in between. Germline assignment: CDR1 LGHNA and CDR2 YSLEER. The CDR3 nucleotides are TGCGCCAGCAGCCAAGATCGGGCAGCGGCCTACGAGCAGTACTTC. Translation: CASSQDRAAAYEQYF.

This clone was counted between two and nine times. Other DNA sequences of this sample code for an identical CDR3. J is TRBJ1-3 and V is TRBV5-1; no clear D gene. CDR3 length equals 12 residues. Per the germline V gene, CDR1 is SGHRS and CDR2 is YFSETQ. V lost 3 bases and J 4 bases, leaving 5 bases between the germline ends. CDR3 loop: CASSSEGNTIYF. The CDR3 region has the DNA TGCGCCAGCAGCTCGGAAGGAAACACCATATATTTT.

The V and J genes are TRBV9 and TRBJ1-5; unclear D gene. Germline lookup yields CDR1 SGDLS and CDR2 YYNGEE. This CDR3 contains 11 residues. Deletions cut 2 bases from V and 7 bases from J, with 4 bases between. This CDR3 reads CASSVNQPQHF. The DNA for the CDR3 is TGTGCCAGCAGCGTTAACCAGCCCCAGCATTTT.